The 6 T cell receptor beta chains reported below all come from one sample, sequenced in a study of T cell responses to AZD1222 COVID-19 vaccine. TCRdb's copy holds only in-frame clones and misses some; the assay was immunoSEQ multiplex PCR. The table lists 150,000 to 200,000 clones, about 92% of them singletons. The sequences come from peripheral blood, collected on day 0 of AZD1222 vaccination. The receptors shown here come from an adult in good health.

The rearrangement uses TRBV7-9 and TRBJ2-4; D possibly matches TRBD1 or TRBD2 (5 bases each). CDR1 and CDR2 (germline): SEHNR, FQNEAQ (reference sequence). The V end lost 5 bases, the J end lost 6 bases, and 23 bases lay between the germline ends. The CDR3 sequence is 17 residues long. The CDR3 DNA reads as TGTGCCAGCAGCCAAAGGACCTCCGGGACCAGGTTAAACATTCAGTACTTC. Translation: CASSQRTSGTRLNIQYF.

CDR3: CASGGLLLSVGEQYF. The CDR3 coding sequence is TGTGCCAGCGGGGGACTTTTATTGTCGGTAGGCGAGCAGTACTTC. This rearrangement joins TRBV6-5 to TRBJ2-7; D is perhaps TRBD2 (6 bases). The CDR3 covers 15 residues. CDR1 and CDR2 (germline): MNHEY, SVGAGI. The germline V and J ends were trimmed by 8 bases and 6 bases, with 23 bases remaining between them.

CDR3 DNA: TGTGCCAGCAGGTATTACAATGAGCAGTTCTTC. This encodes CASRYYNEQFF. This chain uses TRBV2 with TRBJ2-1; D is unclear. CDR1 and CDR2 (germline): SNHLY, FYNNEI. The V gene lost 6 bases and the J gene lost 4 bases, with 4 bases spanning the gap. This CDR3 is built from 11 residues.

This chain joins TRBV19 and TRBJ2-1; 9 bases align to TRBD1. Per the germline V gene, CDR1 is LNHDA and CDR2 is SQIVND (reference sequence). The CDR3 has 15 residues. V was clipped by 7 bases and J by 6 bases; unmatched bases: 10. CDR3 bases: TGTGCCAGTATCCTAACCGGGACAGGGACCAATGAGCAGTTCTTC. Protein: CASILTGTGTNEQFF.

The chain combines TRBV7-9 with TRBJ2-1; D perhaps matches TRBD1 (5 bases). Germline lookup yields CDR1 SEHNR and CDR2 FQNEAQ (reference sequence). Trimming removed 0 bases from V and 8 bases from J, with 5 bases in between. The CDR3 totals 12 residues. This CDR3 is CASSLARDEQFF. CDR3 coding DNA: TGTGCCAGCAGCTTAGCCAGGGATGAGCAGTTCTTC.

The chain combines TRBV3-1 (or the pseudogene TRBV3-2) with TRBJ1-3, with D possibly matching TRBD1 (6 bases). Trimming left V 4 bases short and J 0 bases short, with 13 bases between. The CDR3 runs 16 residues. From germline, CDR1 is LGHDT and CDR2 YNNKEL (reference sequence). CDR3 in DNA: TGTGCCAGCAGCCTTGCCGGGGGCAGCTCTGGAAACACCATATATTTT. It translates to CASSLAGGSSGNTIYF.